This T cell receptor beta chain was retrieved from a study of cytotoxic CD8 clonotypes in ibrutinib-treated CLL. Study information: Responses: some 24 partial, 2 complete; after median around 64 months, around 14 stayed remitted, approximately twelve progressed. General study points: Treatment saw public clonotypes, which were uncommon, either contract or stay stable.

Germline assignment: CDR1 LNHDA and CDR2 SQIVND (reference sequence). This CDR3 has 16 residues. J was trimmed by 4 bases and V by 5 bases; bases with no gene match: 10. Profiled with immunoSEQ multiplex PCR; TCRdb holds only in-frame clones, not every one. The sample records 250,000 to 350,000 clones, approximately 76% being singletons. Of note for this clone: Its antigen is unknown.

The chain recombines TRBV19 with TRBJ2-3; the match to TRBD2 covers 9 bases. This TCR was recovered from a human donor with chronic lymphocytic leukemia. The material sequenced was PBMCs, taken at disease progression, from a patient treated with ibrutinib. DNA of the CDR3: TGTGCCAGTAGTGTATCCAGGGGACTAGCAGCAGATACGCAGTATTTT. This sequence encodes CASSVSRGLAADTQYF.